This T cell receptor (beta chain) stems from a study of T-cell memory formation after mild COVID-19. On the study more broadly: There were largely donor-specific TCR clusters.

Study findings and constraints: A second wave expanding day 15 to 37 was CD4+-biased; contracting clones were balanced. Certain responding clones were present in pre-infection memory, suggesting participation of cross-reactive memory.

The germline V gene has CDR1 SGHAT and CDR2 FQDESV (reference sequence). This CDR3 comprises 12 residues. V dropped 3 bases and J dropped 11 bases, with 13 bases sitting between them. There are a few counts of this clonotype. Its antigen is currently unknown. TCRdb used MiXCR to reprocess the 5' RACE reads, holding one entry per CDR3 protein. This repertoire shows about 110,000 distinct CDR3 sequences, roughly a sixth found once; its top ten account for around 5.1%. The sequenced sample consisted of PBMCs or a T cell subset sorted from them (not recorded which). The sequence came from a man between 18 and 29 years old who had mild COVID-19 (a few samples of this study predate the infection). Cell type and time point are not known. The chain carries TRBV11-1 and TRBJ1-1, with D unresolved. Written as DNA, the CDR3 is TGTGCCAGCAGCTTTTCCCACCCGCCGGCTTTCTTT. Translating it yields CASSFSHPPAFF.